Listed here are 9 T cell receptor beta chains from one sample, sequenced in a study of T cells in Graves' hyperthyroidism and ophthalmopathy. Authors of the study amplified TCR beta CDR3 regions from RNA transcripts. HTBI primers were the set used in a first-round RT-PCR of the TCR CDR3. TCRdb used MiXCR to reprocess the multiplex PCR reads, holding one entry per CDR3 protein. The sample contains over 250,000 distinct CDR3 sequences, around a quarter of which appear only once. Specimen: blood. The receptors derive from a man aged 40-50 years with Graves' hyperthyroidism that later progressed to Graves' ophthalmopathy.

J is TRBJ1-1 and V is TRBV28; weak D call: TRBD1 (5 bases). V gave up 7 bases and J gave up 4 bases, with 19 bases separating them. The CDR3 has 15 amino acids. Germline CDR1 MDHEN, CDR2 SYDVKM. CDR3 sequence: CASTSLGGQSTEAFF. The CDR3 DNA follows: TGTGCCAGCACCTCCTTGGGGGGTCAAAGCACTGAAGCTTTCTTT. The full variable domain, completed using reference TRBV28 and TRBJ1-1, is DVKVTQSSRYLVKRTGEKVFLECVQDMDHENMFWYRQDPGLGLRLIYFSYDVKMKEKGDIPEGYSVSREKKERFSLILESASTNQTSMYLCASTSLGGQSTEAFFGQGTRLTVV.

Many counts were recorded for this clonotype. V is TRBV27 and J is TRBJ1-5, with 7 bases matching TRBD1. Per the germline V gene, CDR1 is MNHEY and CDR2 is SMNVEV (reference sequence). This CDR3 is 17 amino acids long. V lost 2 bases and J lost 5; bases outside the gene matches: 12. The CDR3 protein is CASSLPPTRRGHQPQHF. The CDR3 coding sequence is TGTGCCAGCAGTTTACCTCCTACGAGGAGGGGGCATCAGCCCCAGCATTTT.

This clonotype was picked up many times. CDR3: CASSGPAYGYTF. The CDR3 bases are TGTGCCAGTAGTGGGCCAGCCTATGGCTACACCTTC. The V gene is TRBV19, the J gene TRBJ1-2; D is unclear. CDR3 size: 12 residues. Germline CDR1 reads LNHDA; CDR2 reads SQIVND (reference sequence). Between the trimmed V and J ends, which lost 5 bases and 4 bases, there was a span of 8 bases.

This clonotype was seen repeatedly, ten times or more. This CDR3 reads CASLAGGFGETQYF. In nucleotides, the CDR3 is TGTGCCAGCTTGGCAGGGGGTTTTGGAGAGACCCAGTACTTC. The V call is TRBV2, the J call TRBJ2-5; TRBD1 matches 7 bases. The J segment lost 4 bases and the V segment lost 8 bases, leaving 10 bases of the junction unmatched. Germline V gene data show CDR1 as SNHLY and CDR2 as FYNNEI. The CDR3 sequence is 14 residues long.

The J gene is TRBJ2-7, the V gene TRBV28; 8 nucleotides match TRBD1. The CDR3 spans 15 residues. Germline CDR1 is MDHEN and CDR2 is SYDVKM. After removal of 5 bases from V and 2 bases from J, the junction contained 8 bases not matched to a gene. In nucleotides, the CDR3 is TGTGCCAGCAGTGCGAGCAGGGGGCTCACCTACGAGCAGTACTTC. Translating gives CASSASRGLTYEQYF.

In this sample, this clonotype turned up many times. The chain couples TRBV27 to TRBJ2-6; TRBD2 matches 10 bases. The CDR3 runs to 18 residues. Germline V gene lookup returns CDR1 MNHEY and CDR2 SMNVEV (reference sequence). V lost 1 base to trimming and J lost 2 bases; unmatched junction nucleotides: 5. The CDR3 region is CASSLYLAGAAGANVLTF. The CDR3 DNA sequence: TGTGCCAGCAGTTTATATCTAGCGGGAGCAGCTGGGGCCAACGTCCTGACTTTC.

The table lists this clonotype with many counts. The rearrangement links TRBV20-1 to TRBJ1-5; TRBD1 aligns across 7 bases. The CDR3 runs 15 residues. The J segment lost 3 bases and the V segment lost 3 bases, leaving 8 bases of the junction unmatched. Germline CDR1 is DFQATT and CDR2 is SNEGSKA (reference sequence). The CDR3 loop is CSASEGTVYNQPQHF. CDR3 DNA: TGCAGTGCTAGCGAGGGGACAGTTTACAATCAGCCCCAGCATTTT.

This clonotype was seen ten or more times. The chain has TRBV6-5 and TRBJ2-2, with 7 bases matching TRBD2. CDR1 and CDR2 (germline): MNHEY, SVGAGI. J lost 6 bases, V lost 1 base, and 5 bases had no gene match. The length of the CDR3 is 15 residues. The CDR3, as DNA: TGTGCCAGCAGTTACTTCCGCGGGAGCCCCGGGGAGCTGTTTTTT. The encoded protein is CASSYFRGSPGELFF.

The sample holds many counts of this clonotype. The CDR3 region has the DNA TGCAGTGCTAGAGATAGGGACTCGAATGGCTACACCTTC. Its translation: CSARDRDSNGYTF. The rearrangement links TRBV20-1 to TRBJ1-2; tentative D call: TRBD1 (5 bases). The CDR3 covers 13 residues. Germline V CDR1 and CDR2: DFQATT, SNEGSKA (reference sequence). Trimming took off 0 bases at V and 6 bases at J, with 11 bases between the two ends.